This passage covers 10 T cell receptor beta chains from one sample sequenced in a study of T-cell reconstitution after alpha-beta-depleted transplantation in children. Unique molecular identifiers were incorporated into the prepared TCRbeta library. Via MiXCR, TCRdb re-called the PCR reads, giving one row per CDR3 protein. This table has about 690,000 distinct CDR3 sequences, roughly 17% appearing once. Sample: PBMCs from the stem cell graft donor, taken from the stem cell graft. The receptors originated from a human donor who donated a stem cell graft to a child with acute myeloid leukemia.

A remark on this clonotype: This may arise from a read error, as a much more abundant clone is one base away. The J gene is TRBJ2-7, the V gene TRBV27, with 8 bases identical to TRBD2. The CDR3 consists of 15 residues. Germline CDR1 MNHEY, CDR2 SMNVEV (reference sequence). The CDR3 nucleotides read TGTGCCACCAGTTTATCGGGGGGGGGACTCTACGAGCAGTACGTC. It translates to CATSLSGGGLYEQYV.

This clonotype was found many times. The chain combines TRBV6-1 with TRBJ1-2; 8 bases fit TRBD1. The germline gives CDR1 MNHNS, CDR2 SASEGT. V shed 6 bases, J shed 4 bases, and the junction held 7 bases outside the gene matches. CDR3 length: 14 amino acids. The CDR3, as DNA: TGTGCCAGCAGCCGCGACAGGGGATTCTATGGCTACACCTTC. Its protein product is CASSRDRGFYGYTF.

At least ten counts were recorded for this clonotype. The chain carries TRBV20-1 and TRBJ1-5; the D gene is possibly TRBD1 (5 bases). V lost 6 bases and J lost 0, with 27 bases in between. The CDR3 has 19 amino acids. CDR1 and CDR2 from the germline V gene are DFQATT and SNEGSKA (reference sequence). The CDR3 coding sequence is TGCAGTGCCCAAATTAGGTTAATGGCAGGGTTATATAGCAATCAGCCCCAGCATTTT. Translation gives CSAQIRLMAGLYSNQPQHF.

V and J are TRBV5-1 and TRBJ2-1; D remains unclear. Trimming stripped 2 bases from V and 7 bases from J, with 10 bases between. The CDR3 runs to 13 residues. Germline V gives CDR1 SGHRS, CDR2 YFSETQ. The CDR3 loop reads CASSLMEGNEQFF. The DNA for the CDR3 is TGCGCCAGCAGCTTAATGGAAGGAAATGAGCAGTTCTTC.

The table lists this clonotype with a few counts. The rearrangement joins TRBV4-3 to TRBJ2-7; TRBD2 aligns across 7 bases. J was trimmed by 4 bases and V by 4 bases; bases with no gene match: 10. This CDR3 comprises 15 residues. The V gene's germline CDR1 is LGHNA and CDR2 YSLEER. The CDR3 DNA follows: TGCGCCAGCAGCCGTTCGGGACTAAGTTCGTACGAGCAGTACTTC. This encodes CASSRSGLSSYEQYF.

This clonotype was observed a handful of times. The J gene is TRBJ2-1, the V gene TRBV2, with 7 bases that match TRBD2. This CDR3 comprises 14 residues. Germline V gives CDR1 SNHLY, CDR2 FYNNEI. Germline trimming cut 7 bases from V and 6 bases from J; bases unmatched to any gene: 9. CDR3 loop: CASNRLAKGNEQFF. The CDR3 DNA reads as TGTGCCAGCAACAGACTAGCAAAAGGCAATGAGCAGTTCTTC.

The sample holds many counts of this clonotype. This chain uses TRBV20-1 with TRBJ2-1; 10 bases match TRBD2. This CDR3 has 16 residues. CDR1 DFQATT and CDR2 SNEGSKA come from the germline V gene (reference sequence). V shed 2 bases and J 4 bases; nucleotides not matched to a gene: 8. CDR3 sequence (DNA): TGCAGTGCTAGACGCGCCCGACTAGCGGGTTACAATGAGCAGTTCTTC. Encoded protein: CSARRARLAGYNEQFF.

To note about this clonotype: One junction end disagrees with the germline gene, perhaps due to a read error. The chain combines TRBV20-1 with TRBJ2-5; perhaps TRBD1 as D (6 bases). CDR1 and CDR2 from the germline V gene are DFQATT and SNEGSKA (reference sequence). The CDR3 sequence is 12 residues long. The CDR3 sequence: CSALTGEEIQYF. As DNA, the CDR3 is TGCAGTGCCTTGACAGGTGAAGAGATCCAGTACTTC.

A word on this clonotype: Germline is not matched at one junction end, which may reflect a read error. The rearrangement links TRBV29-1 to TRBJ2-7; D ambiguous. Germline V lookup: CDR1 SQVTM, CDR2 ANQGSEA. The CDR3 extends over 11 amino acids. DNA for the CDR3: TGCAGCGTTGATGTCAACTACGACCAGTACTTC. Translation: CSVDVNYDQYF.

This chain uses TRBV20-1 with TRBJ2-5, with 8 positions matching TRBD1. Unmatched junction bases numbered 6, after V lost 1 base and J lost 5 bases. The germline V gene encodes CDR1 DFQATT and CDR2 SNEGSKA (reference sequence). The CDR3 is 14 amino acids. The chain's CDR3 is CSARAQGAQETQYF. The CDR3 DNA sequence: TGCAGTGCTAGAGCCCAGGGGGCCCAGGAGACCCAGTACTTC.